These 32 T cell receptor beta chains share one sample of origin, sequenced in a study of cytomegalovirus exposure and HLA in healthy donors. Profiling relied on immunoSEQ multiplex PCR, and the TCRdb table lists in-frame clones only, not all of them. The top ten hold 0.35% to 0.4% of the sample, which has 250,000 or so clones, 90% seen once. Sequenced material: PBMCs. The source is a woman younger than 30 in good health and CMV-seronegative.

Of note for this clone: The same CDR3 also results from other DNA sequences found in this sample. The DNA for the CDR3 is TGTGCCAGCAGTTCAACAGGGACCGGGGAGCTGTTTTTT. Amino acids: CASSSTGTGELFF. The rearrangement joins TRBV27 to TRBJ2-2; TRBD1 might be the D (6 bases). With 4 bases removed from V and 5 bases from J, the gap between germline ends came to 8 bases. CDR1 MNHEY and CDR2 SMNVEV come from the germline V gene (reference sequence). The CDR3 runs to 13 residues.

The rearrangement links TRBV7-2 to TRBJ1-2, with 7 bases lining up with TRBD1. CDR1 and CDR2 (germline): SGHTA, FQGNSA. The CDR3 totals 13 residues. The junction had 6 bases not matched to a gene; V was cut back by 5 bases and J by 6 bases. CDR3 bases: TGTGCCAGCAGCCCCGGGCAGGGGGATGGCTACACCTTC. As protein: CASSPGQGDGYTF.

The chain uses TRBV5-4 and TRBJ2-4, with 15 positions matching TRBD2. Germline CDR1 and CDR2: SGHNT and YYREEE (reference sequence). This CDR3 region has 18 residues. After removal of 3 bases from V and 8 bases from J, the junction contained 12 bases not matched to a gene. Written as DNA, the CDR3 is TGTGCCAGCAGCTACCTATCGAGGACTAGCGGGGGGGCTTACATTCAGTACTTC. It codes for CASSYLSRTSGGAYIQYF.

J is TRBJ1-5 and V is TRBV5-8; weak D call: TRBD1 (6 bases). The CDR3 is made up of 13 amino acids. V lost 4 bases, J lost 5 bases, and 10 bases lay in between. Germline CDR1 and CDR2: SGHTS and YDEGEE. CDR3 nucleotide sequence: TGTGCCAGCAGCCATGACAGGTATCAGCCCCAGCATTTT. Protein product: CASSHDRYQPQHF.

The rearrangement joins TRBV4-1 to TRBJ1-3; TRBD1 might be the D (6 bases). The CDR3 consists of 17 residues. Germline V gene lookup returns CDR1 MGHRA and CDR2 YSYEKL. V was shortened by 3 bases and J by 4 bases, with 19 bases between the two germline ends. The CDR3 is CASSQPGQRGSGNTIYF. The CDR3 bases are TGCGCCAGCAGCCAGCCGGGACAAAGGGGCTCCGGAAACACCATATATTTT.

The chain couples TRBV29-1 to TRBJ2-1; 9 nucleotides agree with TRBD2. J lost 8 bases, V lost 8 bases, and 7 bases had no gene match. The germline CDR1 and CDR2 sequences are SQVTM and ANQGSEA. The CDR3 runs 12 residues. Written as DNA, the CDR3 is TGCAGCCAAGCGGGGGGCAGGGATGAGCAGTTCTTC. This translates into CSQAGGRDEQFF.

In regard to this clone: The same CDR3 arises from other DNA sequences in this sample as well. This chain links TRBV7-9 with TRBJ1-4, with a tentative D call TRBD1 (5 bases). The CDR3 length is 14 residues. Looked up from germline, CDR1 is SEHNR and CDR2 is FQNEAQ (reference sequence). The V gene lost 3 bases and the J gene lost 4 bases, with 9 bases spanning the gap. CDR3 sequence reads: CASSLGQGNEKLFF. CDR3 sequence (DNA): TGTGCCAGCAGCTTGGGGCAGGGTAATGAAAAACTGTTTTTT.

This clone appeared once. This chain links TRBV28 with TRBJ1-1, with a possible D match to TRBD1 (5 bases). The CDR3 totals 13 residues. CDR1 and CDR2 from the germline V gene are MDHEN and SYDVKM. Trimming shortened V by 7 bases and J by 4 bases, and 13 bases separated the two germline ends. The CDR3 here is CASISREGTEAFF. CDR3 bases: TGTGCCAGCATCTCCAGGGAGGGCACTGAAGCTTTCTTT.

This clone was seen only once. The chain couples TRBV7-2 to TRBJ1-2; unclear D gene. The V end lost 1 base, the J end lost 8 bases, and 11 bases lay between the germline ends. The CDR3 covers 13 residues. CDR1 and CDR2 from the germline V gene are SGHTA and FQGNSA. The CDR3 sequence is CASSLVREEGYTF. DNA of the CDR3: TGTGCCAGCAGCTTAGTTCGGGAAGAGGGCTACACCTTC.

The chain couples TRBV10-3 to TRBJ1-1; tentatively, D is TRBD1 (6 bases). Trimming removed 6 bases at V and 11 bases at J, with 16 bases between. This CDR3 comprises 12 residues. CDR1 is ENHRY and CDR2 is SYGVKD in the germline V gene. The DNA for the CDR3 is TGTGCCATCAGCGAGGACAGTTTGAAGGCTTTCTTT. Translating it yields CAISEDSLKAFF.

The chain has TRBV2 and TRBJ1-2; tentative D call: TRBD1 (5 bases). Per germline, CDR1 SNHLY and CDR2 FYNNEI. The CDR3 sequence is 13 residues long. V lost 4 bases and J 4 bases, leaving 10 bases between the germline ends. The CDR3 protein is CASSVQGPYGYTF. The DNA of the CDR3 is TGTGCCAGCAGTGTTCAGGGTCCCTATGGCTACACCTTC. The variable domain in full, with the rest retrieved from reference TRBV2 and TRBJ1-2, is EPEVTQTPSHQVTQMGQEVILRCVPISNHLYFYWYRQILGQKVEFLVSFYNNEISEKSEIFDDQFSVERPDGSNFTLKIRSTKLEDSAMYFCASSVQGPYGYTFGSGTRLTVV.

The chain carries TRBV6-5 and TRBJ2-2, with a possible D match to TRBD1 (6 bases). Looked up from germline, CDR1 is MNHEY and CDR2 is SVGAGI. Trimming left V 7 bases short and J 0 bases short, with 9 bases between. The CDR3 runs 14 residues. The CDR3 bases are TGTGCCAGCATAGGGGGATCGAACACCGGGGAGCTGTTTTTT. Translation gives CASIGGSNTGELFF.

Here the CDR3 DNA reads TGTGCCAGCAGTTACAGGGGGTTCCTCTACGAGCAGTACGTC. This sequence encodes CASSYRGFLYEQYV. The chain joins TRBV6-5 to TRBJ2-7, with D possibly matching TRBD1 (6 bases). The CDR3 covers 14 residues. Germline CDR1 reads MNHEY; CDR2 reads SVGAGI. Trimming pared 2 bases from V and 3 bases from J, leaving 11 bases between.

The genes are TRBV2 and TRBJ2-2; 7 bases are shared with TRBD1. This CDR3 is 15 amino acids long. Trimming removed 10 bases from V and 0 bases from J; junction bases left unmatched: 8. In germline, CDR1 is SNHLY, CDR2 FYNNEI. In DNA, the CDR3 is TGTGCCACCCGGGACAGACAAACGAACACCGGGGAGCTGTTTTTT. It translates to CATRDRQTNTGELFF. Combining the CDR3 with reference TRBV2 and TRBJ2-2 gives the whole variable domain EPEVTQTPSHQVTQMGQEVILRCVPISNHLYFYWYRQILGQKVEFLVSFYNNEISEKSEIFDDQFSVERPDGSNFTLKIRSTKLEDSAMYFCATRDRQTNTGELFFGEGSRLTVL.

V and J are TRBV28 and TRBJ2-1; D is uncertain. This CDR3 region has 13 residues. Trimming shortened V by 3 bases and J by 5 bases, and 8 bases separated the two germline ends. Germline V lookup: CDR1 MDHEN, CDR2 SYDVKM. This CDR3 reads CASSFPLNNEQFF. The CDR3 DNA reads TGTGCCAGCAGTTTCCCCCTTAACAATGAGCAGTTCTTC.

V and J are TRBV4-1 and TRBJ2-5, with D perhaps matching TRBD1 (5 bases). The CDR3 contains 14 residues. V dropped 0 bases and J dropped 7 bases, with 12 bases sitting between them. Per germline, CDR1 MGHRA and CDR2 YSYEKL. CDR3 in DNA: TGCGCCAGCAGCCAAGATTATGGGGCTGGGACCCAGTACTTC. Protein sequence: CASSQDYGAGTQYF.

V and J are TRBV28 and TRBJ2-1; 12 nucleotides line up with TRBD2. Unmatched junction bases numbered 10, after V lost 6 bases and J lost 4 bases. This CDR3 is 17 amino acids long. Germline values: CDR1 MDHEN, CDR2 SYDVKM. The chain's CDR3 is CASSQPTGTSGYNEQFF. The CDR3 nucleotides read TGTGCCAGCAGCCAACCAACCGGGACTAGCGGGTACAATGAGCAGTTCTTC.

The chain links TRBV28 to TRBJ1-4; 10 bases fit TRBD1. The CDR3 consists of 16 residues. With 2 bases clipped from V and 7 bases from J, the junction kept 7 bases outside the gene matches. Germline V gene sequence: CDR1 MDHEN, CDR2 SYDVKM. The CDR3 nucleotides are TGTGCCAGCAGTTTAAGAGGGACAGGGGAGGGTGAAAAACTGTTTTTT. This encodes CASSLRGTGEGEKLFF.

This clone was counted once. The chain combines TRBV28 with TRBJ1-4; D might be TRBD1 (5 bases). The germline gives CDR1 MDHEN, CDR2 SYDVKM. Trimming stripped 4 bases from V and 6 bases from J, with 12 bases between. CDR3 length: 14 amino acids. CDR3 DNA: TGTGCCAGCAGTTCCCAGGGAGGGTATGAAAAACTGTTTTTT. It is translated as CASSSQGGYEKLFF.

V and J are TRBV6-5 and TRBJ2-2; 10 bases match TRBD2. The germline V gene has CDR1 MNHEY and CDR2 SVGAGI. V was pared by 10 bases and J by 2 bases, with 4 bases of the junction left unmatched. This CDR3 is 14 amino acids long. In DNA form, the CDR3 reads TGTGCCACTATAGCGGGGGGAAACACCGGGGAGCTGTTTTTT. Translating gives CATIAGGNTGELFF.

The CDR3 is CASSLDVAGLSTDTQYF. The CDR3 DNA sequence: TGTGCCAGCAGCTTAGATGTAGCGGGGTTAAGCACAGATACGCAGTATTTT. The V gene is TRBV11-2, the J gene TRBJ2-3, with 8 bases aligning to TRBD2. The CDR3 totals 17 residues. V shed 0 bases and J 0 bases; nucleotides not matched to a gene: 5. The germline V gene encodes CDR1 SGHAT and CDR2 FQNNGV.

This clone was seen only once. The rearrangement links TRBV10-2 to TRBJ1-1, with 8 bases fitting TRBD1. J gave up 9 bases and V 9 bases, and 3 bases lay outside the gene matches. Germline V gene sequence: CDR1 WSHSY, CDR2 SAAADI. The CDR3 contains 10 residues. The CDR3 spells CASRDRQAFF. In nucleotides, the CDR3 is TGCGCCAGTAGGGACAGGCAAGCTTTCTTT.

The genes are TRBV7-9 and TRBJ1-4, with unresolved D. The CDR3 is 15 residues long. V shed 6 bases and J shed 0 bases, with 11 bases lying between them. The germline CDR1 and CDR2 sequences are SEHNR and FQNEAQ (reference sequence). CDR3 sequence reads: CASRGSIATNEKLFF. For the CDR3, the DNA is TGTGCCAGCAGGGGCTCTATAGCAACTAATGAAAAACTGTTTTTT.

The chain employs TRBV2 and TRBJ1-1; the match to TRBD1 covers 11 bases. The CDR3 runs to 14 residues. Germline trimming cut 6 bases from V and 4 bases from J; bases unmatched to any gene: 4. CDR1 SNHLY and CDR2 FYNNEI come from the germline V gene. The CDR3 reads CASRPDRGLTEAFF. The CDR3, as DNA: TGTGCCAGCAGACCGGACAGGGGGCTCACTGAAGCTTTCTTT. Full variable domain (missing parts from reference TRBV2 and TRBJ1-1): EPEVTQTPSHQVTQMGQEVILRCVPISNHLYFYWYRQILGQKVEFLVSFYNNEISEKSEIFDDQFSVERPDGSNFTLKIRSTKLEDSAMYFCASRPDRGLTEAFFGQGTRLTVV.

The chain joins TRBV14 to TRBJ1-2; possible D gene TRBD1, 6 bases. CDR1 is SGHDN, CDR2 FVKESK, per germline. V gave up 0 bases and J gave up 3 bases, with 8 bases separating them. The CDR3 loop spans 14 amino acids. This CDR3 is CASSQEGGYYGYTF. In nucleotides, the CDR3 is TGTGCCAGCAGCCAAGAAGGGGGATACTATGGCTACACCTTC.

The chain employs TRBV27 and TRBJ2-7; TRBD2 matches 10 bases. V lost 5 bases, J lost 1 base, and 8 bases stayed unmatched. Per germline, CDR1 MNHEY and CDR2 SMNVEV (reference sequence). The length of the CDR3 is 16 residues. CDR3 sequence: CASSPIGSGGSYEQYF. CDR3 nucleotide sequence: TGTGCCAGCAGTCCCATAGGTAGCGGGGGGTCCTACGAGCAGTACTTC.

The V gene is TRBV7-2, the J gene TRBJ2-5; D is unresolved. Per the germline V gene, CDR1 is SGHTA and CDR2 is FQGNSA. V shed 5 bases and J shed 3 bases, with 13 bases lying between them. CDR3 size: 14 residues. The CDR3 is CASSPPSQKETQYF. In DNA, the CDR3 is TGTGCCAGCAGCCCCCCTTCGCAGAAAGAGACCCAGTACTTC.

The chain links TRBV5-4 to TRBJ2-1; 8 nucleotides line up with TRBD2. J gave up 1 base and V 0 bases, and 6 bases lay outside the gene matches. This CDR3 is 17 amino acids long. Germline values: CDR1 SGHNT, CDR2 YYREEE (reference sequence). The CDR3 DNA is TGTGCCAGCAGCTTGGCTTATAGCGGGGTATCCTACAATGAGCAGTTCTTC. Translating gives CASSLAYSGVSYNEQFF.

This chain uses TRBV5-1 with TRBJ1-4; D might be TRBD1 (6 bases). Trimming stripped 6 bases from V and 5 bases from J, with 20 bases between. The CDR3 runs to 16 residues. Germline loops: CDR1 SGHRS, CDR2 YFSETQ. The CDR3 spells CASTLRGAGLNEKLFF. The CDR3 DNA reads as TGCGCCAGCACTCTTCGGGGGGCAGGTCTAAATGAAAAACTGTTTTTT.

CDR3 DNA: TGCGCCAGCAACGGGGGGATGAACACTGAAGCTTTCTTT. It is translated as CASNGGMNTEAFF. This rearrangement joins TRBV5-1 to TRBJ1-1, with TRBD1 as a possible D gene (5 bases). There are 13 residues in the CDR3. CDR1 and CDR2 from the germline V gene are SGHRS and YFSETQ. V gave up 6 bases and J gave up 0 bases, with 9 bases separating them. Together with reference TRBV5-1 and TRBJ1-1, the CDR3 gives the full variable domain: KAGVTQTPRYLIKTRGQQVTLSCSPISGHRSVSWYQQTPGQGLQFLFEYFSETQRNKGNFPGRFSGRQFSNSRSEMNVSTLELGDSALYLCASNGGMNTEAFFGQGTRLTVV.

The CDR3 region is CASSPRGLSTDTQYF. DNA for the CDR3: TGTGCCAGCAGTCCAAGGGGTCTCAGCACAGATACGCAGTATTTT. The chain couples TRBV28 to TRBJ2-3, with a tentative D call TRBD1 (5 bases). V was trimmed by 5 bases and J by 0 bases, leaving 12 bases between them. CDR1 and CDR2 from the germline V gene are MDHEN and SYDVKM. This CDR3 is 15 amino acids long.

The rearrangement uses TRBV7-9 and TRBJ2-3, with 7 bases that match TRBD1. This CDR3 region has 15 residues. The germline gives CDR1 SEHNR, CDR2 FQNEAQ (reference sequence). Unmatched junction bases numbered 5, after V lost 3 bases and J lost 2 bases. The CDR3 sequence is CASSFRDSFTDTQYF. CDR3 nucleotide sequence: TGTGCCAGCAGCTTCCGGGACAGTTTCACAGATACGCAGTATTTT.